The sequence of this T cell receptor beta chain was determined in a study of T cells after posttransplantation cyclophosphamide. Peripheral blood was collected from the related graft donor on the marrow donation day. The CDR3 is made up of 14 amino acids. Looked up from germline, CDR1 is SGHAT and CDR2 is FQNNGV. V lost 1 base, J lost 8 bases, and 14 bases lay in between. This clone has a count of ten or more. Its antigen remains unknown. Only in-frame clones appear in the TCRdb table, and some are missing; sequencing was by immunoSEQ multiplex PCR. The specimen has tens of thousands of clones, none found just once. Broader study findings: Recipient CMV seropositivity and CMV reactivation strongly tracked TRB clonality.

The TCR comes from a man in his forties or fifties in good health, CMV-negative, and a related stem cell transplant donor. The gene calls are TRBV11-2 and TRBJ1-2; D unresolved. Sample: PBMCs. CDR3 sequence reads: CASSLVQKGGGYTF. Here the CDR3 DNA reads TGTGCCAGCAGCTTAGTCCAAAAAGGAGGGGGCTACACCTTC.